This entry features one T cell receptor (beta chain) sequence. While infection was still active, Seattle patients were enrolled and then followed longitudinally. The data stem from a study of blood T cell repertoires in COVID-19. Study background: The United States, Italy and Spain supplied acute and convalescent COVID-19 samples. PBMCs, B-cell-depleted T cells, or T cells were the source of the cDNA or gDNA that made up the material.

Germline V CDR1 and CDR2: MDHEN, SYDVKM. Between the trimmed V and J ends, which lost 7 bases and 1 base, there was a span of 17 bases. CDR3 length: 15 amino acids. Produced via immunoSEQ multiplex PCR; TCRdb's table is partial and in-frame only. The sample has approximately 61,000 clones; roughly 83% are singletons. This receptor was obtained from a man between 45 and 60 years old with COVID-19, enrolled during active disease. The specimen sequenced was peripheral blood. This chain joins TRBV28 and TRBJ2-7; a weak D match, TRBD2 (6 bases). As DNA, the CDR3 is TGTGCCAGCACAACTCCGGCGGGATTGTCCTACGAGCAGTACTTC. Encoded protein: CASTTPAGLSYEQYF.